This T cell receptor beta chain was observed in a study of Ad26.COV2.S vaccination and SARS-CoV-2 variants. Treatment denoted: some 20 received Ad26.COV2.S at low or high dose, single or two shots; roughly 5 received placebo; per-sample allocation not given. The samples date from day 63 after the first vaccine or placebo injection. Using immunoSEQ multiplex PCR, the repertoire was profiled, and TCRdb retains in-frame clones only, with some absent. The data contain 300,000 to 500,000 clones, roughly nine tenths of them singletons. The receptor comes from a person between 18 and 65 years old who received the Ad26.COV2.S COVID-19 vaccine or a placebo. This specimen was peripheral blood, taken in a trial of Ad26.COV2.S vaccine versus placebo.

The CDR3 region is CASSSLDGLYGYTF. CDR3 sequence (DNA): TGTGCCAGCAGTTCGCTGGATGGGCTCTATGGCTACACCTTC. The rearrangement uses TRBV27 and TRBJ1-2; D is ambiguous. Trimming stripped 4 bases from V and 4 bases from J, with 13 bases between. This CDR3 is 14 amino acids long. Germline V gives CDR1 MNHEY, CDR2 SMNVEV (reference sequence).